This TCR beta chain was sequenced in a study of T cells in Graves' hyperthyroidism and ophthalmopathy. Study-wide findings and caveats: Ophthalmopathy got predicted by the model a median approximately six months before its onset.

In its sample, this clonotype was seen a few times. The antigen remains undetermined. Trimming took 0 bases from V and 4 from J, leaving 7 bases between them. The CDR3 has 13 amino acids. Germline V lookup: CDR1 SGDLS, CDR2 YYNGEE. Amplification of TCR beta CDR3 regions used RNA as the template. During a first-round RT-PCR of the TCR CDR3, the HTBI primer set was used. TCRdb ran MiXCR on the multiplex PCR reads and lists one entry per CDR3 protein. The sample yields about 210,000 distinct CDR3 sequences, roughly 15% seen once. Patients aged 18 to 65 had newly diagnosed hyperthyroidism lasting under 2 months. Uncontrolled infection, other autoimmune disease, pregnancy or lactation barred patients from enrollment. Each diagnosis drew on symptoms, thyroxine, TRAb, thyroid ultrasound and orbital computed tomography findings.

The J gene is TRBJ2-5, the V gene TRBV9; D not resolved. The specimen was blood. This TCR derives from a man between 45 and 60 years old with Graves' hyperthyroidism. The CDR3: CASSVAGRETQYF. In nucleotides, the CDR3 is TGTGCCAGCAGCGTAGCTGGGCGAGAGACCCAGTACTTC.